Following are 15 T cell receptor beta chains from one sample sequenced in a study of cytomegalovirus exposure and HLA in healthy donors. Amplification used 60 Vbeta primers and 13 Jbeta primers. The protocol was immunoSEQ multiplex PCR, while the TCRdb copy is restricted to in-frame clones and leaves out a portion. The sample comprises 200,000 to 250,000 clones, 60% to 80% of which are singletons, and 1.5% to 2% rests with the top ten. What was sequenced was PBMCs. These receptors were obtained from a man between 18 and 29 years old in good health and CMV-seronegative.

J is TRBJ2-7 and V is TRBV4-3; possible D gene TRBD1, 6 bases. Germline V gene lookup returns CDR1 LGHNA and CDR2 YSLEER. Trimming took off 0 bases at V and 3 bases at J, with 15 bases between the two ends. This CDR3 is built from 16 residues. DNA for the CDR3: TGCGCCAGCAGCCAAGATTGGCAGGGGAAACTCTACGAGCAGTACTTC. Translated: CASSQDWQGKLYEQYF.

The rearrangement joins TRBV9 to TRBJ2-3, with 8 bases identical to TRBD2. This CDR3 spans 16 amino acids. Germline V gene sequence: CDR1 SGDLS, CDR2 YYNGEE. V lost 0 bases to trimming and J lost 4 bases; unmatched junction nucleotides: 7. In DNA form, the CDR3 reads TGTGCCAGCAGCGTAGGGGTTAGCGGGGCCTCAGATACGCAGTATTTT. Amino acid sequence: CASSVGVSGASDTQYF.

The rearrangement links TRBV6-1 to TRBJ1-1, with D tentatively TRBD1 (5 bases). The CDR3 is made up of 13 amino acids. The V gene lost 2 bases and the J gene lost 7 bases, with 11 bases spanning the gap. Per the germline V gene, CDR1 is MNHNS and CDR2 is SASEGT. In nucleotides, the CDR3 is TGTGCCAGCAGTGAACAGGGTTTTAATGAAGCTTTCTTT. Its translation is CASSEQGFNEAFF.

This chain links TRBV27 with TRBJ1-1, with 9 bases identical to TRBD1. CDR1 MNHEY and CDR2 SMNVEV come from the germline V gene (reference sequence). V dropped 4 bases and J dropped 7; count of bases not matched to a gene: 10. There are 15 residues in the CDR3. CDR3 residues: CASSSLRTGVLEAFF. The CDR3 bases are TGTGCCAGCAGTTCTCTTAGGACAGGGGTCCTTGAAGCTTTCTTT.

CDR3 sequence: CAWSVPSGRGGTQFF. Written as DNA, the CDR3 is TGTGCCTGGAGTGTTCCTAGCGGGAGAGGCGGGACGCAGTTCTTC. The chain recombines TRBV30 with TRBJ2-1; 10 bases agree with TRBD2. CDR1 is GTSNPN, CDR2 SVGIG, per germline (reference sequence). CDR3 length: 15 amino acids. V shed 0 bases and J 12 bases; nucleotides not matched to a gene: 11.

The V call is TRBV15, the J call TRBJ1-1; a weak D match, TRBD1 (6 bases). The CDR3 extends over 16 amino acids. The V end lost 3 bases, the J end lost 0 bases, and 14 bases lay between the germline ends. CDR1 and CDR2 (germline): LNHNV, YYDKDF (reference sequence). The CDR3 sequence: CATSRVTGFLNTEAFF. The CDR3 DNA reads as TGTGCCACCAGCAGGGTGACAGGATTTTTGAACACTGAAGCTTTCTTT.

About this clone: Other DNA sequences from this sample encode an identical CDR3 as well. The chain links TRBV9 to TRBJ1-6; 8 positions agree with TRBD1. After removal of 3 bases from V and 10 bases from J, the junction contained 9 bases not matched to a gene. The V gene's germline CDR1 is SGDLS and CDR2 YYNGEE. The CDR3 runs 15 residues. CDR3 loop: CASSGGTGGNSPLHF. CDR3 DNA sequence: TGTGCCAGCAGCGGGGGGACAGGAGGTAACTCACCCCTCCACTTT.

This chain joins TRBV2 and TRBJ2-5, with TRBD1 matching 7 bases. This CDR3 has 17 amino acids. Per the germline V gene, CDR1 is SNHLY and CDR2 is FYNNEI. The V and J ends lost 1 base and 1 base, in that order; junction bases with no gene match: 9. In DNA, the CDR3 is TGTGCCAGCAGTGAAGAATTACAGGGGAGAATCCAAGAGACCCAGTACTTC. Translated, it gives CASSEELQGRIQETQYF.

The rearrangement joins TRBV2 to TRBJ2-2, with 7 bases lining up with TRBD2. The CDR3 contains 15 residues. V trimming: 7 bases; J trimming: 0 bases; junction bases outside the gene matches: 5. Germline V gene sequence: CDR1 SNHLY, CDR2 FYNNEI. CDR3 nucleotides: TGTGCCAGCATGCTCCTAGCGGCGAACACCGGGGAGCTGTTTTTT. It is translated as CASMLLAANTGELFF.

This chain joins TRBV7-3 and TRBJ1-5; 8 bases are a match to TRBD1. The germline V gene has CDR1 SGHTA and CDR2 FQGTGA. CDR3 length equals 14 residues. V was clipped by 4 bases and J by 6 bases; unmatched bases: 5. The CDR3 is CASSSDRGGQPQHF. CDR3 nucleotides: TGTGCCAGCAGCTCCGACAGGGGTGGTCAGCCCCAGCATTTT. Together with reference TRBV7-3 and TRBJ1-5, the CDR3 gives the full variable domain: GAGVSQTPSNKVTEKGKYVELRCDPISGHTALYWYRQSLGQGPEFLIYFQGTGAADDSGLPNDRFFAVRPEGSVSTLKIQRTERGDSAVYLCASSSDRGGQPQHFGDGTRLSIL.

This chain links TRBV7-8 with TRBJ2-2; D may be TRBD1 (5 bases). V lost 4 bases and J lost 1, with 10 bases in between. The CDR3 consists of 15 residues. Germline V lookup: CDR1 SGHVS, CDR2 FQNEAQ. CDR3 bases: TGTGCCAGCAGCTCTAGGGGCGGGAACACCGGGGAGCTGTTTTTT. This sequence encodes CASSSRGGNTGELFF.

This clone appeared a few times. The chain couples TRBV11-3 to TRBJ2-2; no definite D call. V gave up 3 bases and J gave up 1 base, with 9 bases separating them. Germline-derived CDR1 and CDR2 are SGHNT and YENEEA. The CDR3 runs to 15 residues. The CDR3 sequence: CASSLGSRNTGELFF. Here the CDR3 DNA reads TGTGCCAGCAGCTTGGGTAGCAGGAACACCGGGGAGCTGTTTTTT.

This sequence joins TRBV27 and TRBJ2-7; 7 positions match TRBD1. Germline trimming cut 7 bases from V and 6 bases from J; bases unmatched to any gene: 3. The CDR3 totals 11 residues. Looked up from germline, CDR1 is MNHEY and CDR2 is SMNVEV (reference sequence). The CDR3 DNA sequence: TGTGCCAGCAAGGGGGCCCTCGAGCAGTACTTC. Amino acids: CASKGALEQYF.

The chain joins TRBV27 to TRBJ2-3; TRBD2 agrees at 8 bases. The CDR3 is 17 amino acids. Looked up from germline, CDR1 is MNHEY and CDR2 is SMNVEV (reference sequence). The ends lost 6 bases at V and 6 bases at J; junction bases unmatched: 17. The CDR3 DNA sequence: TGTGCCAGCAGGCCCGGGAGGGCCGCGAGTGTTTGGGATACGCAGTATTTT. Encoded protein: CASRPGRAASVWDTQYF.

The V call is TRBV7-9, the J call TRBJ1-6; TRBD1 is a possible D gene (5 bases). The length of the CDR3 is 14 residues. V lost 5 bases, J lost 6 bases, and 11 bases lay in between. Germline V gene lookup returns CDR1 SEHNR and CDR2 FQNEAQ (reference sequence). As DNA, the CDR3 is TGTGCCAGCAGCCCGACAGCTTTTAATTCACCCCTCCACTTT. Protein: CASSPTAFNSPLHF.